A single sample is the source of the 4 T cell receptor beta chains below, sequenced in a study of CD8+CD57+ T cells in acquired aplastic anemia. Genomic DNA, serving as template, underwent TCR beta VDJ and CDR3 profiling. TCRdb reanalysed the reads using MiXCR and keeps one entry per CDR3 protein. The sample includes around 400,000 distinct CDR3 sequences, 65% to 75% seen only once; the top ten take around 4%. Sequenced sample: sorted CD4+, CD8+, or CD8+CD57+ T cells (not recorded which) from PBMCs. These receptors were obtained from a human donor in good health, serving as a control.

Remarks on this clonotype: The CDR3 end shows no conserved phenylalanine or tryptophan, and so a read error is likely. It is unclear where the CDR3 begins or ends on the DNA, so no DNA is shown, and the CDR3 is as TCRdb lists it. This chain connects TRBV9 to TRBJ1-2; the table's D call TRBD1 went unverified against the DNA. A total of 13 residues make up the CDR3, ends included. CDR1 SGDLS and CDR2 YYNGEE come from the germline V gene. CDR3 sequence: CASSSQAIGGSAI.

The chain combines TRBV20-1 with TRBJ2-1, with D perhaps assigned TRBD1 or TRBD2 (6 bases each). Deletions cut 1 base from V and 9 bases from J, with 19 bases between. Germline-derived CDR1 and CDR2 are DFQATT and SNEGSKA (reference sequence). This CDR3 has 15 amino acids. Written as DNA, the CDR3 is TGCAGTGCTAGAGCCCCGGGGATAGCGGACAGTGAGCAGTTCTTC. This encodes CSARAPGIADSEQFF.

The CDR3 sequence is CASSPETSGGLDTQYF. CDR3 in DNA: TGCGCCAGCAGCCCGGAGACTAGCGGGGGGTTAGATACGCAGTATTTT. J is TRBJ2-3 and V is TRBV5-1; 13 bases match TRBD2. V was pared by 4 bases and J by 5 bases, with 7 bases of the junction left unmatched. CDR1 is SGHRS, CDR2 YFSETQ, per germline. This CDR3 contains 16 residues.

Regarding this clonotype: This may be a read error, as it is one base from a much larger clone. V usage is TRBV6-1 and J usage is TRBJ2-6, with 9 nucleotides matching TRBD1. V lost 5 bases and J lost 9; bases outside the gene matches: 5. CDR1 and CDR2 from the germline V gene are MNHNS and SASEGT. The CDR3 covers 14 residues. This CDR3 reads CASSNPGQGNVLTF. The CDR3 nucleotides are TGTGCCAGCAGTAATCCGGGACAGGGCAACGTCCTGACTTTC.